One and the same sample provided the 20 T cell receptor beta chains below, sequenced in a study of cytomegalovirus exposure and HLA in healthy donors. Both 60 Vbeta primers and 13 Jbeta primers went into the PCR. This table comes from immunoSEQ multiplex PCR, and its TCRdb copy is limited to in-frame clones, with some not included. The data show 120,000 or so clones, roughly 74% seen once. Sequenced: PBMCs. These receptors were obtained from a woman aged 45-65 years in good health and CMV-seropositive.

The CDR3 reads CAWGSGEGGELFF. The CDR3 region has the DNA TGTGCCTGGGGGTCGGGGGAGGGCGGGGAGCTGTTTTTT. This rearrangement joins TRBV30 to TRBJ2-2; 7 bases agree with TRBD2. CDR1 is GTSNPN, CDR2 SVGIG, per germline (reference sequence). The J segment lost 7 bases and the V segment lost 5 bases, leaving 7 bases of the junction unmatched. CDR3 length equals 13 residues.

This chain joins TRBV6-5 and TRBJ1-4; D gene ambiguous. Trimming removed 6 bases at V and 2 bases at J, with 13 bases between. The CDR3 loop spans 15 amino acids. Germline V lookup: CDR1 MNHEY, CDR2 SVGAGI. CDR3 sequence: CASRTGIGTNEKLFF. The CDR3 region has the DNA TGTGCCAGCAGGACGGGGATAGGGACTAATGAAAAACTGTTTTTT.

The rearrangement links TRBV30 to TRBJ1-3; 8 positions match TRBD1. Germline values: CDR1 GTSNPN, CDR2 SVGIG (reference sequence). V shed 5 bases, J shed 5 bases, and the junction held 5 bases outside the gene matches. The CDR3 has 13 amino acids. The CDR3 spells CAWRARGRNTIYF. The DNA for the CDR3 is TGTGCCTGGCGGGCCAGGGGGCGAAACACCATATATTTT.

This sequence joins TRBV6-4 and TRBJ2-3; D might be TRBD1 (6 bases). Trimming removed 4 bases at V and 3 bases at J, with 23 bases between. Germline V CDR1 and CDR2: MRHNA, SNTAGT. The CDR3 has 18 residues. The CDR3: CASSGPAGTIYYTDTQYF. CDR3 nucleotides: TGTGCCAGCAGTGGTCCAGCTGGGACAATATATTATACAGATACGCAGTATTTT.

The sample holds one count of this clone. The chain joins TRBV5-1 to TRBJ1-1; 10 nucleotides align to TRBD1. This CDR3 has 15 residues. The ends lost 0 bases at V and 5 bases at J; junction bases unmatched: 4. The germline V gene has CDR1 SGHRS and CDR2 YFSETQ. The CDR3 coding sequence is TGCGCCAGCAGCTTGGCCGGGACAGGGGTGACTGAAGCTTTCTTT. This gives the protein CASSLAGTGVTEAFF.

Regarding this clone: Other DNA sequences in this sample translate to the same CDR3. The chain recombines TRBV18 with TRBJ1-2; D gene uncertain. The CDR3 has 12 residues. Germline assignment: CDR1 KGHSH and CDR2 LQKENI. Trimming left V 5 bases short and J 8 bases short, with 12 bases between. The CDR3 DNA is TGTGCCAGCTCAGGGGAGGAAGAGGGCTACACCTTC. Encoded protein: CASSGEEEGYTF.

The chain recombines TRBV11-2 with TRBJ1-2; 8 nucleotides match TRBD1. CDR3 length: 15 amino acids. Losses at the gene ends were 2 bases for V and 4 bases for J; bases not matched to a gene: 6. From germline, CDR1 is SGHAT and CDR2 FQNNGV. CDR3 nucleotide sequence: TGTGCCAGCAGCTTAACAGGACAGGGTGTCTATGGCTACACCTTC. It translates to CASSLTGQGVYGYTF.

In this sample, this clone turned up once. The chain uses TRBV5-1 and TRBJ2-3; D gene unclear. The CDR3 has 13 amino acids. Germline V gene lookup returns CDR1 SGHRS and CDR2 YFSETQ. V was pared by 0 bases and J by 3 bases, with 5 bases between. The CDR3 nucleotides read TGCGCCAGCAGCTTGGTCTCTACAGATACGCAGTATTTT. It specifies CASSLVSTDTQYF.

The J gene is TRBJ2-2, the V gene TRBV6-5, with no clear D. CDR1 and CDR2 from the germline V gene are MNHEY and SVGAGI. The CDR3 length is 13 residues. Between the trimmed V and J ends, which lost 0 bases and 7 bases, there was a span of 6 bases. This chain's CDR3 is CASSYSSNGELFF. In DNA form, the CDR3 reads TGTGCCAGCAGTTACTCGAGTAACGGGGAGCTGTTTTTT.

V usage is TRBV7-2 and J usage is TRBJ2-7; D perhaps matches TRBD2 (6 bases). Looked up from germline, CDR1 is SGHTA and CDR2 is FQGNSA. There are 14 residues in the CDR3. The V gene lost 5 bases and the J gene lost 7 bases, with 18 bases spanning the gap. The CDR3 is CASSLILAAGEQYF. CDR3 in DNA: TGTGCCAGCAGCCTGATACTAGCTGCGGGGGAGCAGTACTTC.

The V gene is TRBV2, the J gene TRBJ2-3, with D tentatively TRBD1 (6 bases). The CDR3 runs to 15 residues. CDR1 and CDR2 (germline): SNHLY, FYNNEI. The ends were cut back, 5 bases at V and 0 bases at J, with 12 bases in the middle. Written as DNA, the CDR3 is TGTGCCAGCAGTCCTCGACAGGTTAGCACAGATACGCAGTATTTT. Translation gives CASSPRQVSTDTQYF.

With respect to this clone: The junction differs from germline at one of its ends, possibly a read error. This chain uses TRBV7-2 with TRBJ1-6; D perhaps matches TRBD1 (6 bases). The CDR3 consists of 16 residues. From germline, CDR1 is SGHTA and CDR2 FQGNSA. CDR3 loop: CACSLRGGDSYSPLHF. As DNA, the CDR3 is TGTGCCTGCAGCTTAAGGGGGGGAGACAGTTATTCACCCCTCCACTTT.

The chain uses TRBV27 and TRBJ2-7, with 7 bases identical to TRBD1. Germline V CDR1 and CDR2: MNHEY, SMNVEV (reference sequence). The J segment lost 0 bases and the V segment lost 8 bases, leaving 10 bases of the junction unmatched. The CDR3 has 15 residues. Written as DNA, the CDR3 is TGTGCCAGCGGCCGGACAGGAGATTCCTCCTACGAGCAGTACTTC. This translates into CASGRTGDSSYEQYF.

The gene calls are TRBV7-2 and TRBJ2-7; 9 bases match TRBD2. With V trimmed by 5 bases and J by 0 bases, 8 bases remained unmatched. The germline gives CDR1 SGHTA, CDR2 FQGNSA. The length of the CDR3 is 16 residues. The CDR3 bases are TGTGCCAGCAGCCCAATAGCGGGGGCGCGCTCCTACGAGCAGTACTTC. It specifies CASSPIAGARSYEQYF.

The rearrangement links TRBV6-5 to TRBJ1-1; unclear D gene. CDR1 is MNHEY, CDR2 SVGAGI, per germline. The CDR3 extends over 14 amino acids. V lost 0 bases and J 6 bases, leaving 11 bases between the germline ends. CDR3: CASSYSQVFAEAFF. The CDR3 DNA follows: TGTGCCAGCAGTTACTCGCAGGTTTTCGCTGAAGCTTTCTTT.

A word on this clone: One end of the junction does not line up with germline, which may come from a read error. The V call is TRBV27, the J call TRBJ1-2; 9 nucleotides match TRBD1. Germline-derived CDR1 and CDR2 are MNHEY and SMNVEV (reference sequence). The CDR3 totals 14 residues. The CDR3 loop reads CASRGTGPYYGYPF. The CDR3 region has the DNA TGTGCCAGCAGGGGGACAGGGCCCTACTATGGCTACCCCTTC.

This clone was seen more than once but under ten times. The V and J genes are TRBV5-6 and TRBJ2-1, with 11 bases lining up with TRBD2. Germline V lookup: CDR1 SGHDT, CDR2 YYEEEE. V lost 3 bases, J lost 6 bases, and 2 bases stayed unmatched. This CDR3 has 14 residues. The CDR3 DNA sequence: TGTGCCAGCAGCTATACTAGCGGGGGCAATGAGCAGTTCTTC. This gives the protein CASSYTSGGNEQFF.

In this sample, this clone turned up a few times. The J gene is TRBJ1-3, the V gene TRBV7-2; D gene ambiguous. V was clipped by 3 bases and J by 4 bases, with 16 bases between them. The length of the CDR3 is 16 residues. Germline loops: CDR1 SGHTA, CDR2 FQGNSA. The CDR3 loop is CASSFAGPSGGNTIYF. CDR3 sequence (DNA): TGTGCCAGCAGCTTTGCCGGCCCCTCGGGAGGAAACACCATATATTTT.

The CDR3 sequence: CATSRNGEETQYF. Written as DNA, the CDR3 is TGTGCCACCAGCAGAAATGGGGAGGAGACCCAGTACTTC. V and J are TRBV15 and TRBJ2-5, with D possibly being TRBD2 (5 bases). V was cut by 2 bases and J by 5 bases, with 9 bases left in between. The CDR3 is 13 residues long. Germline assignment: CDR1 LNHNV and CDR2 YYDKDF (reference sequence). Combining the CDR3 with reference TRBV15 and TRBJ2-5 gives the whole variable domain DAMVIQNPRYQVTQFGKPVTLSCSQTLNHNVMYWYQQKSSQAPKLLFHYYDKDFNNEADTPDNFQSRRPNTSFCFLDIRSPGLGDTAMYLCATSRNGEETQYFGPGTRLLVL.

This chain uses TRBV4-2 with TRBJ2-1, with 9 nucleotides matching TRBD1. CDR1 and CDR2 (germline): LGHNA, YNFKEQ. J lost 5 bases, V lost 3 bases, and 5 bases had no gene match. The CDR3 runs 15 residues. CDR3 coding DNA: TGTGCCAGCAGCCAGGGACAGGGTGGGCACAATGAGCAGTTCTTC. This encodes CASSQGQGGHNEQFF.